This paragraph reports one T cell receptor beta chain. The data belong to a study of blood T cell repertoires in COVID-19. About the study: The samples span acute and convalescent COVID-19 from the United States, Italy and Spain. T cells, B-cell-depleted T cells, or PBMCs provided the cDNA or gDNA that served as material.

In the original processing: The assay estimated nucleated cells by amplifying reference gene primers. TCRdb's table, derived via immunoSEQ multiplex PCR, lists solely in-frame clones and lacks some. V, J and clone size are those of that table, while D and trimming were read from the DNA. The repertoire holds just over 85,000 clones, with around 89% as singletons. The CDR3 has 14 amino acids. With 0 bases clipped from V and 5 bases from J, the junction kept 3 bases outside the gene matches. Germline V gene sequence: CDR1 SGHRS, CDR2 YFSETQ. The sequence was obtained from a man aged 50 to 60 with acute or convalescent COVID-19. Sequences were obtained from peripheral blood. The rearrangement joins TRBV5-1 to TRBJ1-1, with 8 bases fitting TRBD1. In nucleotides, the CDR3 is TGCGCCAGCAGCTTGGGCAGGGGGCTGACTGAAGCTTTCTTT. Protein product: CASSLGRGLTEAFF. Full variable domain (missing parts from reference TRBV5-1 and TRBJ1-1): KAGVTQTPRYLIKTRGQQVTLSCSPISGHRSVSWYQQTPGQGLQFLFEYFSETQRNKGNFPGRFSGRQFSNSRSEMNVSTLELGDSALYLCASSLGRGLTEAFFGQGTRLTVV.